The clone carrying this T cell receptor (beta chain) was seen only a few times. The antigen remains unidentified. A read error may account for a junction end that differs from germline. These data belong to a study of regulatory T cells in long-lasting Graves disease. Time point of the sample: newly diagnosed GD, antithyroid drugs for less than 3 months. There was RNA extracted from PBMCs, and the TCR library was made from it. Patients hailed from an endocrinology department in Xi'an, China. The CDR3 is 14 amino acids. The V gene's germline CDR1 is MNHEY and CDR2 SVGAGI. Study-level points and caveats: It was in persistent disease that TRBV28, TRBJ1-2 and TRBJ2-5 were favored.

With iRepertoire HTBI primers and Arm-PCR of CDR3 regions, TCR beta libraries were built. A single record per CDR3 protein comes from TCRdb applying MiXCR to the multiplex PCR reads. In the table there are a few hundred thousand distinct CDR3 sequences, around 16% of which are singletons. The data were also submitted as part of a second study, on T cells in Graves' hyperthyroidism and ophthalmopathy. From that report: During a first-round RT-PCR of the TCR CDR3, the HTBI primer set was used. Also found in blood were most expanded thyroid clonotypes above 0.001.

The rearrangement joins TRBV6-5 to TRBJ1-2; D not resolved. The source was peripheral blood mononuclear cells (PBMCs), collected at new diagnosis, from a patient treated with antithyroid drugs. This sequence was found in a woman in her thirties or forties with Graves disease. CDR3 nucleotides: TGTGCCAGCAGTTACTCCGACACAAACTATGGCTACGCCTTC. Encoded protein: CASSYSDTNYGYAF.